This is a list of T cell receptor beta chains from one sample in a study of T cells after yellow fever vaccination. TCRdb re-derived calls from the 5' RACE reads in MiXCR, one entry per CDR3 protein. The table has around 530,000 distinct CDR3 sequences, roughly a sixth seen once; the top ten hold roughly 17%. Sequenced material: PBMCs, taken less than 6 days after the first yellow fever vaccination. These receptors originate from a man aged 18 to 29 who received the YFV17D yellow fever vaccine. CDR3s include the opening cysteine and the closing phenylalanine or tryptophan. Each record gives: V gene, D gene, J gene, clone size, CDR3 length, CDR3 protein, CDR3 DNA. D genes are given only for firm matches. Size is stated for part of the rows, as once, few or many counts, or as a class when the clone is expanded.

v_call: TRBV6-1; d_call: NA; j_call: TRBJ1-1; clone_size: few; cdr3_length: 13; cdr3_aa: CATAVAPMTEAFF; cdr3_nt: TGTGCCACCGCCGTGGCTCCTATGACTGAAGCTTTCTTT
v_call: TRBV5-4; d_call: TRBD2; j_call: TRBJ2-3; clone_size: few; cdr3_length: 15; cdr3_aa: CASSLVSSGGDTQYF; cdr3_nt: TGTGCCAGCAGCTTGGTTTCTAGCGGGGGGGATACGCAGTATTTT
v_call: TRBV7-2; d_call: NA; j_call: TRBJ2-5; clone_size: NA; cdr3_length: 12; cdr3_aa: CASSSPLETQYF; cdr3_nt: TGTGCCAGCAGCTCCCCCCTGGAGACCCAGTACTTC
v_call: TRBV7-6; d_call: TRBD2; j_call: TRBJ2-1; clone_size: NA; cdr3_length: 14; cdr3_aa: CASSSRGGSNEQFF; cdr3_nt: TGTGCCAGCAGCTCGCGGGGGGGGAGCAATGAGCAGTTCTTC
v_call: TRBV6-1; d_call: NA; j_call: TRBJ1-2; clone_size: NA; cdr3_length: 15; cdr3_aa: CASSPGDPYNYGYTF; cdr3_nt: TGTGCCAGCAGCCCAGGGGATCCTTACAACTATGGCTACACCTTC
v_call: TRBV9; d_call: NA; j_call: TRBJ2-1; clone_size: few; cdr3_length: 16; cdr3_aa: CASSPATRSSYNEQFF; cdr3_nt: TGTGCCAGCAGCCCAGCCACTAGGAGCTCCTACAATGAGCAGTTCTTC
v_call: TRBV5-1; d_call: NA; j_call: TRBJ2-1; clone_size: few; cdr3_length: 15; cdr3_aa: CASSLEGSRSDEQFF; cdr3_nt: TGCGCCAGCAGCTTGGAGGGCAGCCGTTCGGATGAGCAGTTCTTC
v_call: TRBV4-1; d_call: NA; j_call: TRBJ1-1; clone_size: NA; cdr3_length: 15; cdr3_aa: CASSPTGRTNTEAFF; cdr3_nt: TGCGCCAGCAGCCCGACCGGACGGACAAACACTGAAGCTTTCTTT
v_call: TRBV11-2; d_call: NA; j_call: TRBJ1-2; clone_size: few; cdr3_length: 13; cdr3_aa: CASSSPTARGYTF; cdr3_nt: TGTGCCAGCAGCTCCCCCACAGCACGGGGCTACACCTTC
v_call: TRBV7-2; d_call: TRBD2; j_call: TRBJ2-5; clone_size: few; cdr3_length: 14; cdr3_aa: CASSTGLARETQYF; cdr3_nt: TGTGCCAGCAGCACGGGACTAGCACGGGAGACCCAGTACTTC
v_call: TRBV7-3; d_call: TRBD1; j_call: TRBJ1-1; clone_size: NA; cdr3_length: 14; cdr3_aa: CASSLTLQGAEAFF; cdr3_nt: TGTGCCAGCAGCTTAACCTTACAGGGGGCTGAAGCTTTCTTT
v_call: TRBV9; d_call: NA; j_call: TRBJ1-3; clone_size: NA; cdr3_length: 15; cdr3_aa: CASSGHPHSGNTIYF; cdr3_nt: TGTGCCAGCAGCGGGCACCCTCACTCTGGAAACACCATATATTTT
v_call: TRBV7-6; d_call: NA; j_call: TRBJ2-5; clone_size: many; cdr3_length: 14; cdr3_aa: CASSLEVDGETQYF; cdr3_nt: TGTGCCAGCAGCTTAGAGGTAGATGGAGAGACCCAGTACTTC
v_call: TRBV4-3; d_call: NA; j_call: TRBJ2-1; clone_size: few; cdr3_length: 18; cdr3_aa: CASSQEAPTSLGHNEQFF; cdr3_nt: TGCGCCAGCAGCCAAGAGGCCCCGACGTCGTTAGGCCACAATGAGCAGTTCTTC
v_call: TRBV18; d_call: TRBD1; j_call: TRBJ2-7; clone_size: NA; cdr3_length: 14; cdr3_aa: CASSPGQGTGEQYF; cdr3_nt: TGTGCCAGCTCACCGGGACAGGGCACCGGCGAGCAGTACTTC
v_call: TRBV10-3; d_call: NA; j_call: TRBJ2-2; clone_size: NA; cdr3_length: 18; cdr3_aa: CAITRPPSSGGSTGELFF; cdr3_nt: TGTGCCATCACCCGGCCCCCAAGCTCTGGGGGAAGTACCGGGGAGCTGTTTTTT